This TCR beta chain was retrieved from a study of Graves' ophthalmopathy and Graves' hyperthyroidism (dated by TCRdb to the late 2010s). Study-wide context: Peripheral blood was collected at initial diagnosis, before any treatment. To tell Graves' ophthalmopathy apart from Graves' hyperthyroidism, and to predict which patients would progress to ophthalmopathy, the study relied on TCR beta repertoire signatures. In total, 135 blood samples were TCR-sequenced: fewer than 50 ophthalmopathy, 80 or so hyperthyroidism and approximately 17 hyperthyroidism-to-ophthalmopathy patients. To explore V-J signatures distinguishing ophthalmopathy from hyperthyroidism, a discovery set of under 110 patients (roughly 45 ophthalmopathy, some 55 stable hyperthyroidism) was enrolled. An independent validation cohort comprised 18 hyperthyroidism patients and 15 to 17 patients who later progressed from hyperthyroidism to ophthalmopathy. In about 6 hyperthyroidism patients, T-cell repertoires of thyroid tissue and blood were compared. Once sampling was done, hyperthyroidism patients were given methimazole at a starting dose of 30 mg daily, while ophthalmopathy patients were given high-dose intravenous methylprednisolone. What the authors observed across the whole study: Ophthalmopathy was separated from stable hyperthyroidism by the 13-signature model with roughly 87% sensitivity and roughly 82% specificity in cross-validation and with 80%/75% in the test set. No statistical method was used to predetermine the sample size, and group allocation was not hidden from the investigators. In validation, the model predicted ophthalmopathy progression with 55% to 71% sensitivity and around 72% specificity; 12 predicted patients were CT-confirmed with GO in a median of around 6 months. Most of the expanded thyroid clonotypes with a frequency above 0.001 were also detected in blood, and it was suggested that the thyroid immune response may be reflected by blood repertoires.

This clonotype was found many times. The antigen this receptor binds is unknown. Base qualities are not at hand, and no much larger clone is one base apart. Hyperthyroidism was defined as stable when no progression to ophthalmopathy occurred within 18 months of follow-up. The hyperthyroidism patients were 18 to 65 years old and newly diagnosed, with a disease duration of less than 2 months. Patients with other autoimmune diseases, uncontrolled infections, pregnancy or lactation were excluded. Diagnosis relied on clinical symptoms, serum thyroxine, TRAb, thyroid ultrasound and orbital computed tomography. Using Ficoll-Paque density gradient centrifugation, PBMCs were isolated from 10 ml of fresh peripheral blood. Total RNA was extracted using Trizol reagent, and RNA quality was checked on an Agilent 2100 Bioanalyzer. TCR beta CDR3 regions were amplified from RNA transcripts for repertoire sequencing. A first-round RT-PCR used HTBI primers with the Qiagen OneStep RT-PCR kit, followed by a second-round multiplex PCR, size selection and purification. Sequencing of the libraries was carried out on an Illumina HiSeq2000 in paired-end mode with 100 bp reads. The authors' analysis ran thus. SOAPnuke was used for read processing, and reads with adapters, uncalled bases, a mean Phred below 15, or no exact constant-primer or identifier match were discarded. COPE v1.2.5 was used to merge the high-quality paired reads. Unique nucleotide sequences were defined as clonotypes and aligned to IMGT TRB V, D and J references using MiTCR v1.1. Analysis was restricted to V-J combinations with a frequency above 0.0001, which covered about 99% of repertoires. For each V-J combination, a TCR clonal expansion and chaos score was defined as the ratio of F50 clonal expansion to chaos observed in the TCRdist matrix. Welch's t-statistics and random forest were used to reduce the features to approximately 13 V-J combinations, which were then used as input to a naive Bayes classifier. The Morisita-Horn index was used to measure how similar the thyroid and blood repertoires were. TCRdb cleaned the public reads at Q25 with fastp, built clones with MiXCR and kept in-frame beta chains. Here each entry gathers all rows of one CDR3 protein and keeps the most common genes and DNA. TCRdb, not the original authors, processed these V and J calls. Counted in this sample were a few hundred thousand distinct CDR3 sequences; about 18% of them appeared once. The ten top clones hold roughly 2.3% of the sample.

From the cysteine up to the phenylalanine, the CDR3 has a length of 15 residues. The CDR3 DNA has 45 bases and is translated from base 1. CDR1 and CDR2, looked up from the germline V gene, are ENHRY and SYGVKD. Deletion took 0 bases off V and 2 bases off J, with a span of 11 bases between the germline ends. The receptor chain draws on TRBV10-3 and TRBJ2-7; the D gene is not confidently resolved. The material sequenced was peripheral blood. The TCR comes from an adult woman with stable Graves' hyperthyroidism. The CDR3 protein sequence reads: CAISESDSRTYEQYF. The DNA sequence follows: TGTGCCATCAGTGAGTCTGATAGCAGAACCTACGAGCAGTACTTC.